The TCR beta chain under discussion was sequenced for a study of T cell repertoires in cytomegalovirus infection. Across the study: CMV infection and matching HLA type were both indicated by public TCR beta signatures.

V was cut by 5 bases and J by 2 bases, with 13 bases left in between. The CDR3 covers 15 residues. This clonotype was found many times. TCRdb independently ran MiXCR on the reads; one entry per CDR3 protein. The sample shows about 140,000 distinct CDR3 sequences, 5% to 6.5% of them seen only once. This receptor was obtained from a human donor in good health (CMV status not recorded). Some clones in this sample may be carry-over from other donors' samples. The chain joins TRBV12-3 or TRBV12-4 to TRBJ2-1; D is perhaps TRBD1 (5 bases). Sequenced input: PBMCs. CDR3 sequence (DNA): TGTGCCAGCAGTACCGACAGTCTCACCTACAATGAGCAGTTCTTC. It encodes CASSTDSLTYNEQFF.